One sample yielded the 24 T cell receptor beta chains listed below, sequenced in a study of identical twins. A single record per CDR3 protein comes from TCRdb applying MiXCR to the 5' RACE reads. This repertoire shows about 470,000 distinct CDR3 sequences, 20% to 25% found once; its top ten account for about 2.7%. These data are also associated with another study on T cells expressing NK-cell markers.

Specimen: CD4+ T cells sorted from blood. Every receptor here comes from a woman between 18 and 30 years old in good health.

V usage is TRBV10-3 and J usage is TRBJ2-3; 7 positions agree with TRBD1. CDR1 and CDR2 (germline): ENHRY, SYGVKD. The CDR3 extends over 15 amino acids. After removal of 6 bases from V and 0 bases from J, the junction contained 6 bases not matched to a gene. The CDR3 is CAIRQDRPSTDTQYF. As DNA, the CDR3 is TGTGCCATCAGACAGGACAGGCCGAGCACAGATACGCAGTATTTT.

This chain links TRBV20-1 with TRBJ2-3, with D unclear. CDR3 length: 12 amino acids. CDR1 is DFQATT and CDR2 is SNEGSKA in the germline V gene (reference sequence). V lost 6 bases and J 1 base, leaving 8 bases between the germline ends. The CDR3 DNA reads TGCAGTGCCCGGACGGGCACAGATACGCAGTATTTT. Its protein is CSARTGTDTQYF.

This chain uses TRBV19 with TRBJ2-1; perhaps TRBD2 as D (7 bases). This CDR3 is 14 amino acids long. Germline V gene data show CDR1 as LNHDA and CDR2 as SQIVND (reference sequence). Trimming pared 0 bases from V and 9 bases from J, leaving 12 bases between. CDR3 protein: CASSIDQGRAEQFF. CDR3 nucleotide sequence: TGTGCCAGTAGTATAGACCAGGGGAGGGCTGAGCAGTTCTTC.

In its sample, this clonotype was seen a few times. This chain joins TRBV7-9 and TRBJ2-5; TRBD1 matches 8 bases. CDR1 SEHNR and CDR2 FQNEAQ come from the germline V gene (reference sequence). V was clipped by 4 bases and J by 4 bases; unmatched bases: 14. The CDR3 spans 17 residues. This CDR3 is CASSSLVRTGLVETQYF. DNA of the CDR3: TGTGCCAGCAGCTCGCTCGTCCGGACAGGGCTCGTAGAGACCCAGTACTTC.

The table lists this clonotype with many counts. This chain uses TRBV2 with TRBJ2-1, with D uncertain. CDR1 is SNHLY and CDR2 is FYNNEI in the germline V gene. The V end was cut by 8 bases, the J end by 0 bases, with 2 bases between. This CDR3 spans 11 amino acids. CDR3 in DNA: TGTGCCAGCCACTCCTACAATGAGCAGTTCTTC. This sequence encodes CASHSYNEQFF. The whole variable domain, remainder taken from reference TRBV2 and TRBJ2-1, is EPEVTQTPSHQVTQMGQEVILRCVPISNHLYFYWYRQILGQKVEFLVSFYNNEISEKSEIFDDQFSVERPDGSNFTLKIRSTKLEDSAMYFCASHSYNEQFFGPGTRLTVL.

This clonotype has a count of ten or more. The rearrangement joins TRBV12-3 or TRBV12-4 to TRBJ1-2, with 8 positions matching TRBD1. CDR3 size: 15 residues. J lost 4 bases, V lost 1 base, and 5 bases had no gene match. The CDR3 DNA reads TGTGCCAGCAGTTTAGGTGGGACAGGTGTCTATGGCTACACCTTC. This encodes CASSLGGTGVYGYTF.

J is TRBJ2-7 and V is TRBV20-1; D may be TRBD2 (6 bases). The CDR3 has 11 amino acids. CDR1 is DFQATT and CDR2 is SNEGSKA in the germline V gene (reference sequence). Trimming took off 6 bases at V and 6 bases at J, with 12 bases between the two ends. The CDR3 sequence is CSASLAFEQYF. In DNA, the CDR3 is TGCAGTGCCTCTCTAGCGTTCGAGCAGTACTTC.

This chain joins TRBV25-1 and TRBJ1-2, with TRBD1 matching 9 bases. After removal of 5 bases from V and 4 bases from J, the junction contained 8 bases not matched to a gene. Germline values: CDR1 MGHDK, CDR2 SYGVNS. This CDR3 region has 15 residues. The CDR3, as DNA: TGTGCCAGCAGTTCACAGGGGGCCCGCGGCTATGGCTACACCTTC. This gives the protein CASSSQGARGYGYTF.

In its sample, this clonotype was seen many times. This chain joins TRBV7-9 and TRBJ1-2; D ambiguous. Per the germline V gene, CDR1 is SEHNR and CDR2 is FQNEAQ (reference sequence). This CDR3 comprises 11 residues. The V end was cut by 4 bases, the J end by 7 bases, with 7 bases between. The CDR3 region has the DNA TGTGCCAGCAGCTGGGGTGGTGGCTACACCTTC. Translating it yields CASSWGGGYTF. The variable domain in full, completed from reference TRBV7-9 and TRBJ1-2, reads DTGVSQNPRHKITKRGQNVTFRCDPISEHNRLYWYRQTLGQGPEFLTYFQNEAQLEKSRLLSDRFSAERPKGSFSTLEIQRTEQGDSAMYLCASSWGGGYTFGSGTRLTVV.

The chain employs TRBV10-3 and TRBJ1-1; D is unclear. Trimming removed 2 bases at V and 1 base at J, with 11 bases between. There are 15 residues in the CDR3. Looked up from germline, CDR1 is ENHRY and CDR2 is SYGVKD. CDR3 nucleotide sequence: TGTGCCATCAGTGAGGTAGGACCCGGGAACACTGAAGCTTTCTTT. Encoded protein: CAISEVGPGNTEAFF.

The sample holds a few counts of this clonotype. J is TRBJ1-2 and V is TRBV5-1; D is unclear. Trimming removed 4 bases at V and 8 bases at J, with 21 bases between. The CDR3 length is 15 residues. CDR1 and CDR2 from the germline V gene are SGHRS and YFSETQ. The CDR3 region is CASSPGGGLFYGYTF. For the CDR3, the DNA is TGCGCCAGCAGCCCCGGCGGAGGGCTCTTCTACGGCTACACCTTC.

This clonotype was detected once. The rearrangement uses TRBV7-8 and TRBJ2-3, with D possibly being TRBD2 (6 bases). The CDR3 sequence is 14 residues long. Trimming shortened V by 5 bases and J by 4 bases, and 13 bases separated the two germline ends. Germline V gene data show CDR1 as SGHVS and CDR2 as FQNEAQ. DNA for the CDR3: TGTGCCAGCAGCCAGACATGGGGGGCAGATACGCAGTATTTT. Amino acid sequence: CASSQTWGADTQYF.

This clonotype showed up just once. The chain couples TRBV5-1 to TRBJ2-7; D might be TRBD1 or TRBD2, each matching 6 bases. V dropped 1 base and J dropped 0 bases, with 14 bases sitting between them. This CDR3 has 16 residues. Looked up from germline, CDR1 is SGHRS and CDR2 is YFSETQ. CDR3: CASSLSLGGSSYEQYF. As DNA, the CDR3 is TGCGCCAGCAGCTTGAGTCTAGGGGGGAGCTCCTACGAGCAGTACTTC.

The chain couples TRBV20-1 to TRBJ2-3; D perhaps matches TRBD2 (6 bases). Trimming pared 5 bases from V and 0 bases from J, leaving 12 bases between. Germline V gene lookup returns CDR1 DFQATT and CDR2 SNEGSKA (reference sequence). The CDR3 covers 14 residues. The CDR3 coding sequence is TGCAGTGCTTTTAGCGGAGGTAGCACAGATACGCAGTATTTT. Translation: CSAFSGGSTDTQYF.

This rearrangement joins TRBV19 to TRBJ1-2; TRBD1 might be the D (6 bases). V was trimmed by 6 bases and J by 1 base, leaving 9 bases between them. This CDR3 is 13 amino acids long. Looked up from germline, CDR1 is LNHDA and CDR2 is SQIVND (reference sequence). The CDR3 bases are TGTGCCAGTAGAAAGGACAGTAACTATGGCTACACCTTC. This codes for CASRKDSNYGYTF.

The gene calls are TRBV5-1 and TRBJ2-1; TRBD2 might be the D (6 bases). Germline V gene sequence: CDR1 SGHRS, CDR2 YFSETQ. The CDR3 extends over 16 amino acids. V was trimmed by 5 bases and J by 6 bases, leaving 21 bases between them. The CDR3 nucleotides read TGCGCCAGCAGTAGCTCGCGGGGCTTGAGAGGCAATGAGCAGTTCTTC. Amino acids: CASSSSRGLRGNEQFF. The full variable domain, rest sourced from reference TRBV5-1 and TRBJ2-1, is KAGVTQTPRYLIKTRGQQVTLSCSPISGHRSVSWYQQTPGQGLQFLFEYFSETQRNKGNFPGRFSGRQFSNSRSEMNVSTLELGDSALYLCASSSSRGLRGNEQFFGPGTRLTVL.

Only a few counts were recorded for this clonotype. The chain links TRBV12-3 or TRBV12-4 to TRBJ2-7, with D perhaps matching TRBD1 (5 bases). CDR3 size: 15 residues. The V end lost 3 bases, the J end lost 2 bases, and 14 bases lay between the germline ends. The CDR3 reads CASSLGLIKTYEQYF. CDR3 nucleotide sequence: TGTGCCAGCAGTTTGGGGCTTATAAAAACCTACGAGCAGTACTTC.

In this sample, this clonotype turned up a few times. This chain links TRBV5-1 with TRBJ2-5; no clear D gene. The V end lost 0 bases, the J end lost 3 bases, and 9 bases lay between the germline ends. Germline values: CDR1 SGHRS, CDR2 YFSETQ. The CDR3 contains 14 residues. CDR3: CASSLVPREETQYF. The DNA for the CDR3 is TGCGCCAGCAGCTTGGTCCCCCGAGAAGAGACCCAGTACTTC.

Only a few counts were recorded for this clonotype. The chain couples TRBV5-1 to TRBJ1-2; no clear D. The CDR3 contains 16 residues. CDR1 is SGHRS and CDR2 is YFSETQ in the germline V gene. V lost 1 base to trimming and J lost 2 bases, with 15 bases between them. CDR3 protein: CASSLPTLTANYGYTF. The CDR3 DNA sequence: TGCGCCAGCAGCTTGCCCACTCTGACGGCAAACTATGGCTACACCTTC.

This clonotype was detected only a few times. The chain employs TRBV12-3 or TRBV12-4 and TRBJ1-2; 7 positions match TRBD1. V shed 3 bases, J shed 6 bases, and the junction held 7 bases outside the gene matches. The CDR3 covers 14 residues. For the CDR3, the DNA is TGTGCCAGCAGTTTGGCAGACAGGGCCCATGGCTACACCTTC. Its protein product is CASSLADRAHGYTF.

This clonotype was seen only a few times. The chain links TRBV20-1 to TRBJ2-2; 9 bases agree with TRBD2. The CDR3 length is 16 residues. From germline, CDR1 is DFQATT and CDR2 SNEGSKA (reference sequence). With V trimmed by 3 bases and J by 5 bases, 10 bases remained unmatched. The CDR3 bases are TGCAGTGCTAGGCGAGTAGCGGGAGTCGGTACCGGGGAGCTGTTTTTT. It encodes CSARRVAGVGTGELFF.

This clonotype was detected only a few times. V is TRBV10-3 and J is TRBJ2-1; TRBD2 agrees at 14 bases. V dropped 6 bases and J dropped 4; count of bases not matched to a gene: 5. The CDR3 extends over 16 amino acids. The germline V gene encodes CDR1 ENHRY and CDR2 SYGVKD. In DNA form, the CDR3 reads TGTGCCATCAGGGGGACTAGCGGGGGACCTTACAATGAGCAGTTCTTC. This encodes CAIRGTSGGPYNEQFF.

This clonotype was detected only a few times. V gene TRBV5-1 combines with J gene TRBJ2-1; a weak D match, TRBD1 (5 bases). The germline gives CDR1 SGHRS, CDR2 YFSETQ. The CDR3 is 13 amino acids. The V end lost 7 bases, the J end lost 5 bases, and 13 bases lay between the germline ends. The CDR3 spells CASGDRPNNEQFF. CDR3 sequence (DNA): TGCGCCAGCGGCGACAGACCTAACAATGAGCAGTTCTTC.

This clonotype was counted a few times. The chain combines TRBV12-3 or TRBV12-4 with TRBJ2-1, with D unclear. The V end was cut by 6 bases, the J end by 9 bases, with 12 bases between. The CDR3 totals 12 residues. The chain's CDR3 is CASSLTDGEQFF. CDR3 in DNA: TGTGCCAGCAGCCTAACAGATGGTGAGCAGTTCTTC.